The following is a T cell receptor (beta chain) sequence with its context. The antigen remains undetermined. As to treatment: roughly 10-day PBMC culture with coronavirus spike peptide pools or control peptides (ViraFEST assay). This CDR3 has 14 amino acids. Germline CDR1 reads MNHEY; CDR2 reads SMNVEV (reference sequence). V lost 3 bases and J lost 3; bases outside the gene matches: 4. This entry comes from a study of vaccination and CD4 T cells after COVID-19. The Oncomine TCR Beta short-read assay generated sequence data from the DNA of cultured CD4+ T cells. Each CDR3 protein gets one entry after TCRdb re-called the PCR reads with MiXCR. Among approximately 12,000 distinct CDR3 sequences, 52% were seen once, and the ten largest hold around 16%. Study conclusions and caveats: Vaccine-specific clones in convalescent patients were spike mono-reactive in 304 of 307 cases.

The gene calls are TRBV27 and TRBJ2-7; 8 bases fit TRBD2. Specimen: CD4+ T cells from blood, cultured in vitro. This TCR was sampled from a human donor who had recovered from COVID-19. This CDR3 reads CASSLFGRGYEQYF. The CDR3 DNA reads as TGTGCCAGCAGTTTGTTCGGGAGGGGCTACGAGCAGTACTTC.